The 9 T cell receptor beta chains presented below share a single source sample, sequenced in a study of cytomegalovirus exposure and HLA in healthy donors. This table comes from immunoSEQ multiplex PCR, and its TCRdb copy is limited to in-frame clones, with some not included. The sample yields a few hundred thousand clones, approximately 83% seen once. Input material: PBMCs. Receptors were obtained from a woman under 40 in good health and CMV-seropositive.

The chain is built from TRBV5-1 and TRBJ1-2; D gene ambiguous. Trimming shortened V by 4 bases and J by 4 bases, and 11 bases separated the two germline ends. This CDR3 is built from 13 residues. CDR1 SGHRS and CDR2 YFSETQ come from the germline V gene. CDR3 protein: CASSNGYGYGYTF. CDR3 nucleotide sequence: TGCGCCAGCAGCAACGGGTATGGCTATGGCTACACCTTC. Filled out from reference TRBV5-1 and TRBJ1-2, the complete variable domain reads KAGVTQTPRYLIKTRGQQVTLSCSPISGHRSVSWYQQTPGQGLQFLFEYFSETQRNKGNFPGRFSGRQFSNSRSEMNVSTLELGDSALYLCASSNGYGYGYTFGSGTRLTVV.

This clone has only one observation. As DNA, the CDR3 is TGCGCCAGCAGCCAGCCACTCGGCCCTAACTATGGCTACACCTTC. It translates to CASSQPLGPNYGYTF. The rearrangement uses TRBV4-1 and TRBJ1-2; no firm D call. The CDR3 contains 15 residues. Germline lookup yields CDR1 MGHRA and CDR2 YSYEKL. The V end was cut by 3 bases, the J end by 0 bases, with 11 bases between.

The V and J genes are TRBV9 and TRBJ2-2; the D is unclear. Trimming removed 0 bases at V and 5 bases at J, with 8 bases between. This CDR3 comprises 14 residues. In germline, CDR1 is SGDLS, CDR2 YYNGEE. The CDR3 DNA is TGTGCCAGCAGCGTAGCTGGTCGAACCGGGGAGCTGTTTTTT. Its translation is CASSVAGRTGELFF.

The V and J genes are TRBV2 and TRBJ2-3; 9 positions match TRBD1. Germline CDR1 SNHLY, CDR2 FYNNEI. J lost 7 bases, V lost 4 bases, and 9 bases had no gene match. The CDR3 runs 15 residues. The CDR3 protein is CASSGTGVAPNTQYF. CDR3 bases: TGTGCCAGCAGTGGGACAGGGGTCGCCCCCAATACGCAGTATTTT.

This clone was observed a handful of times. The chain carries TRBV5-1 and TRBJ1-2; 9 bases are a match to TRBD1. The J segment lost 9 bases and the V segment lost 0 bases, leaving 6 bases of the junction unmatched. CDR1 and CDR2 from the germline V gene are SGHRS and YFSETQ. CDR3 length: 14 residues. The CDR3: CASSLVTGGDRYTF. The CDR3 nucleotides are TGCGCCAGCAGCTTGGTGACAGGGGGGGATCGCTACACCTTC. Looking up the rest from reference TRBV5-1 and TRBJ1-2 gives the full variable domain: KAGVTQTPRYLIKTRGQQVTLSCSPISGHRSVSWYQQTPGQGLQFLFEYFSETQRNKGNFPGRFSGRQFSNSRSEMNVSTLELGDSALYLCASSLVTGGDRYTFGSGTRLTVV.

This chain uses TRBV5-1 with TRBJ1-2, with D tentatively TRBD1 (5 bases). Trimming took 4 bases from V and 5 from J, leaving 12 bases between them. From germline, CDR1 is SGHRS and CDR2 YFSETQ. CDR3 size: 13 residues. The CDR3 sequence: CASSVQGEYGYTF. CDR3 bases: TGCGCCAGCAGCGTCCAGGGAGAGTATGGCTACACCTTC.

This chain uses TRBV9 with TRBJ2-3; 8 bases are shared with TRBD2. V was clipped by 4 bases and J by 5 bases; unmatched bases: 6. CDR1 is SGDLS, CDR2 YYNGEE, per germline. The CDR3 has 14 residues. In DNA form, the CDR3 reads TGTGCCAGCAGCCCGACTAGCGCCGGAGATACGCAGTATTTT. Protein sequence: CASSPTSAGDTQYF.

V usage is TRBV6-6 and J usage is TRBJ1-2, with D uncertain. With 2 bases removed from V and 7 bases from J, the gap between germline ends came to 2 bases. This CDR3 has 10 amino acids. Germline CDR1 reads MNHNY; CDR2 reads SVGAGI (reference sequence). CDR3 in DNA: TGTGCCAGCAGTTACCTTGGCTACACCTTC. This translates into CASSYLGYTF.

This clone was observed once. This chain connects TRBV27 to TRBJ2-7, with D unresolved. The germline V and J ends were trimmed by 0 bases and 3 bases, with 9 bases remaining between them. Germline values: CDR1 MNHEY, CDR2 SMNVEV (reference sequence). The CDR3 runs to 14 residues. The CDR3 nucleotides read TGTGCCAGCAGTTTATCCCCGCCCGTCTACGAGCAGTACTTC. Amino acids: CASSLSPPVYEQYF.